This T cell receptor (beta chain) derives from a study of CD8 T cells in Susac syndrome. Study at large: Active disease was present in six of the sequenced Susac syndrome patients, whereas under 10 of them were in remission.

Deletions cut 4 bases from V and 5 bases from J, with 8 bases between. Per germline, CDR1 SQVTM and CDR2 ANQGSEA. The CDR3 has 11 residues. An amount of RNA that ranged from roughly 0.5 to 1 ug was reverse transcribed with random hexamers. Coverage of TCR beta CDR3 amplification by immunoSEQ multiplex PCR extended to 54 Vbeta and 13 Jbeta. TCRdb analysed the immunoSEQ multiplex PCR reads with MiXCR anew, one entry per CDR3 protein. The repertoire holds roughly 130,000 distinct CDR3 sequences, with roughly 95% as singletons. Sequencing of TCR beta was performed on blood CD8+ T cells and on blood CD4+ T cells.

What was sequenced was CD4+ T cells from PBMCs. The J gene is TRBJ1-1, the V gene TRBV29-1, with D possibly matching TRBD1 (6 bases). The TCR was taken from a human donor with Susac syndrome. CDR3 residues: CSVVRGTEAFF. In DNA form, the CDR3 reads TGCAGCGTTGTCAGGGGTACTGAAGCTTTCTTT.